Below, 8 T cell receptor beta chains from the same sample are listed, as sequenced in a study of long-term antiretroviral therapy in people with HIV. Runs used v3.0 of the immunoSEQ assay and were done at survey level. Measured with immunoSEQ multiplex PCR; TCRdb has only the in-frame clones, and not every one. The repertoire has about 33,000 clones, around three quarters of them found once; the top ten carry under 8.5%. The sample consisted of unsorted PBMCs, taken 2 years after starting antiretroviral therapy. These receptors all come from a woman between 45 and 65 years old with HIV.

The chain employs TRBV7-9 and TRBJ2-5, with D unclear. CDR1 is SEHNR and CDR2 is FQNEAQ in the germline V gene (reference sequence). The V end lost 0 bases, the J end lost 4 bases, and 9 bases lay between the germline ends. The CDR3 runs 14 residues. Written as DNA, the CDR3 is TGTGCCAGCAGCTTAGCGCTGTCCGGAGAGACCCAGTACTTC. It translates to CASSLALSGETQYF.

The V call is TRBV30, the J call TRBJ1-1, with D hard to call. The germline CDR1 and CDR2 sequences are GTSNPN and SVGIG (reference sequence). The CDR3 consists of 12 residues. V lost 2 bases and J 7 bases, leaving 11 bases between the germline ends. In DNA form, the CDR3 reads TGTGCCTGGAGTTGGGGAACGGGTGAAGCTTTCTTT. Its translation: CAWSWGTGEAFF.

This clone is a singleton in its sample. The chain's CDR3 is CASSLGQGVKNEQYV. In DNA form, the CDR3 reads TGTGCCAGCAGCTTAGGGCAGGGGGTTAAGAACGAGCAGTACGTC. The chain carries TRBV7-8 and TRBJ2-7, with 7 bases lining up with TRBD1. V lost 1 base, J lost 5 bases, and 8 bases stayed unmatched. Germline V gene lookup returns CDR1 SGHVS and CDR2 FQNEAQ. CDR3 length: 15 amino acids.

The CDR3 is CASSPVGGSSYNEQFF. The CDR3 bases are TGTGCCAGCAGCCCTGTAGGGGGTAGCTCCTACAATGAGCAGTTCTTC. The V gene is TRBV14, the J gene TRBJ2-1; a weak D match, TRBD1 (6 bases). V lost 4 bases to trimming and J lost 0 bases, with 13 bases between them. The CDR3 is made up of 16 amino acids. Germline loops: CDR1 SGHDN, CDR2 FVKESK.

This sequence joins TRBV14 and TRBJ2-2, with a tentative D call TRBD1 (7 bases). This CDR3 spans 15 amino acids. From germline, CDR1 is SGHDN and CDR2 FVKESK. V was shortened by 6 bases and J by 6 bases, with 17 bases between the two germline ends. The CDR3 protein is CASRRTGGSAGELFF. The CDR3 DNA reads as TGTGCCAGCAGACGGACAGGAGGGAGCGCCGGGGAGCTGTTTTTT. The whole variable domain, remainder taken from reference TRBV14 and TRBJ2-2, is EAGVTQFPSHSVIEKGQTVTLRCDPISGHDNLYWYRRVMGKEIKFLLHFVKESKQDESGMPNNRFLAERTGGTYSTLKVQPAELEDSGVYFCASRRTGGSAGELFFGEGSRLTVL.

This clone was recorded a few times. The V gene is TRBV6-1, the J gene TRBJ2-7, with D unresolved. The CDR3 is 12 amino acids. Germline V gives CDR1 MNHNS, CDR2 SASEGT. The V gene lost 1 base and the J gene lost 4 bases, with 5 bases spanning the gap. This CDR3 is CASSEDGYEQYV. The DNA for the CDR3 is TGTGCCAGCAGTGAAGACGGGTACGAGCAGTACGTC.

The chain is built from TRBV27 and TRBJ1-4; the D gene is possibly TRBD1 (5 bases). The CDR3 contains 13 residues. Germline CDR1 MNHEY, CDR2 SMNVEV (reference sequence). V was cut by 5 bases and J by 8 bases, with 12 bases left in between. The CDR3 nucleotides are TGTGCCAGCAGTCCCCGAGGGACGGAAAAACTGTTTTTT. The encoded protein is CASSPRGTEKLFF.

J is TRBJ2-1 and V is TRBV19; 7 bases fit TRBD2. Germline CDR1 and CDR2: LNHDA and SQIVND (reference sequence). The CDR3 consists of 16 residues. The ends lost 8 bases at V and 6 bases at J; junction bases unmatched: 16. CDR3 sequence reads: CASQSQAGLNFNEQFF. CDR3 coding DNA: TGTGCCAGTCAAAGCCAAGCGGGGTTAAATTTCAATGAGCAGTTCTTC.